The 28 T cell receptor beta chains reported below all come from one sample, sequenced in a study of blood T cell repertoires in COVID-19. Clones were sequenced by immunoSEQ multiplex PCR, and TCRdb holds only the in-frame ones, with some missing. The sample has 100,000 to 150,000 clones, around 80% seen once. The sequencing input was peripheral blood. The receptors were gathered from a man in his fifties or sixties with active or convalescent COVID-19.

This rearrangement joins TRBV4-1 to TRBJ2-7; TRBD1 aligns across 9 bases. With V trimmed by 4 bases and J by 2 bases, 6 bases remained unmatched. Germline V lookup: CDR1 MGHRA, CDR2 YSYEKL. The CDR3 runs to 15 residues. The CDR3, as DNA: TGCGCCAGCAGCCCGGACAGGGGAGAAACCTACGAGCAGTACTTC. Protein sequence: CASSPDRGETYEQYF.

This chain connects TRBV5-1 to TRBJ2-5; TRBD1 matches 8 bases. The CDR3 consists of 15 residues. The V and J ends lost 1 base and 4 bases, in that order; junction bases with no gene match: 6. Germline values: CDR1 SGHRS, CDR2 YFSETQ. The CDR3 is CASSLTGGAGETQYF. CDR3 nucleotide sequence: TGCGCCAGCAGCTTGACAGGGGGAGCGGGAGAGACCCAGTACTTC. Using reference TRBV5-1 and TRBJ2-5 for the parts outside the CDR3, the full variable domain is KAGVTQTPRYLIKTRGQQVTLSCSPISGHRSVSWYQQTPGQGLQFLFEYFSETQRNKGNFPGRFSGRQFSNSRSEMNVSTLELGDSALYLCASSLTGGAGETQYFGPGTRLLVL.

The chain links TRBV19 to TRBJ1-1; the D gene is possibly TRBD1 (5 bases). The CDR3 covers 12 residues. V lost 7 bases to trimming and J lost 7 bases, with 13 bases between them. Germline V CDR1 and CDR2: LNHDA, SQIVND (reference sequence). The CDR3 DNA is TGTGCCAGTACCCCTCGGCAGGGTGAAGCTTTCTTT. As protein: CASTPRQGEAFF.

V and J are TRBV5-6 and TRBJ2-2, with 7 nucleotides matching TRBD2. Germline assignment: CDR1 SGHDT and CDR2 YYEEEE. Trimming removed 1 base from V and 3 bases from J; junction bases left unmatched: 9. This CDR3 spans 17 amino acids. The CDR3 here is CASSLRVGLDHTGELFF. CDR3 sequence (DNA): TGTGCCAGCAGCTTGAGAGTAGGACTAGACCACACCGGGGAGCTGTTTTTT.

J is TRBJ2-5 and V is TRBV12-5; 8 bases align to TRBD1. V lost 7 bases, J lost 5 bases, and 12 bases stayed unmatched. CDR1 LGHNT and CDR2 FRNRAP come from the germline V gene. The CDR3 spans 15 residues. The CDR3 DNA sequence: TGTGCTAGTGCTCTTGGACAGGGAGCCGTTGAGACCCAGTACTTC. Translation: CASALGQGAVETQYF.

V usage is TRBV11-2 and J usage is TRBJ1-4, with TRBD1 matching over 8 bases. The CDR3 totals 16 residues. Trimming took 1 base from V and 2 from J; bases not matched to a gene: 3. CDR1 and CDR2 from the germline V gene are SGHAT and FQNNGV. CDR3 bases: TGTGCCAGCAGCTTAGGCAGGGGGCATACTAATGAAAAACTGTTTTTT. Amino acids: CASSLGRGHTNEKLFF.

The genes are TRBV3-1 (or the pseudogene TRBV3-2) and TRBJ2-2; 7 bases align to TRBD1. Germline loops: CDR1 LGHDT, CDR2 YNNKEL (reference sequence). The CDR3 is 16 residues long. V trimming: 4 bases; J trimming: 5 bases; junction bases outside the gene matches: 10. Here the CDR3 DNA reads TGTGCCAGCAGCCCGCCGAGACAGGGAAAAACCGGGGAGCTGTTTTTT. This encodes CASSPPRQGKTGELFF.

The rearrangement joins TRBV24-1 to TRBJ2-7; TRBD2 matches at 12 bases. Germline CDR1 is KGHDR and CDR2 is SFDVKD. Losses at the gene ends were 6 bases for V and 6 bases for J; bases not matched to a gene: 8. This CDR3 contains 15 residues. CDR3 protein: CATSSSSGRAVEQYF. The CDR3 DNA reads TGTGCCACCAGTTCCTCTAGCGGGAGGGCCGTCGAGCAGTACTTC.

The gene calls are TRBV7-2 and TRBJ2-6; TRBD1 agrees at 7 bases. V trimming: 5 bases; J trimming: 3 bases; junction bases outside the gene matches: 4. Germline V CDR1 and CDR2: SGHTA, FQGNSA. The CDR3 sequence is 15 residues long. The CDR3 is CASSPRGLGANVLTF. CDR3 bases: TGTGCCAGCAGCCCTAGGGGGCTTGGGGCCAACGTCCTGACTTTC.

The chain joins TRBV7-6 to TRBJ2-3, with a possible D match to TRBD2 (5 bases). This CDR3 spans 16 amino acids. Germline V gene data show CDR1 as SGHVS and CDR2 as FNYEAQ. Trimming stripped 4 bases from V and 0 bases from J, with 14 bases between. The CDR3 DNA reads TGTGCCAGCAGCTCTGGCACTAGACCTAGCACAGATACGCAGTATTTT. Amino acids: CASSSGTRPSTDTQYF. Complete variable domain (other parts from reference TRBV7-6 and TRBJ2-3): GAGVSQSPRYKVTKRGQDVALRCDPISGHVSLYWYRQALGQGPEFLTYFNYEAQQDKSGLPNDRFSAERPEGSISTLTIQRTEQRDSAMYRCASSSGTRPSTDTQYFGPGTRLTVL.

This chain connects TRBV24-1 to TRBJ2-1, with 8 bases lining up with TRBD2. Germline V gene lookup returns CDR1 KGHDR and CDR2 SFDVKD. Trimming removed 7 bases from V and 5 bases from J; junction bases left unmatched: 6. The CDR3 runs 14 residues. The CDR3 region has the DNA TGTGCCACCAGCACGGGAGGGCCCCACAATGAGCAGTTCTTC. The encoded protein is CATSTGGPHNEQFF.

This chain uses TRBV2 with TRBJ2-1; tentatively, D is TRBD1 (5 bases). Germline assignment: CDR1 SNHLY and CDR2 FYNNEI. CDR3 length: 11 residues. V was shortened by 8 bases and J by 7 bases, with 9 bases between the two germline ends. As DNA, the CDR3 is TGTGCCAGCGGGGCAGTTAATGAGCAGTTCTTC. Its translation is CASGAVNEQFF.

CDR3 region: CASSLNTGGGELFF. The CDR3 region has the DNA TGTGCCAGCAGCCTCAATACCGGGGGCGGGGAGCTGTTTTTT. The rearrangement links TRBV9 to TRBJ2-2; tentatively, D is TRBD2 (6 bases). Trimming stripped 4 bases from V and 7 bases from J, with 14 bases between. The CDR3 has 14 residues. Germline V gives CDR1 SGDLS, CDR2 YYNGEE.

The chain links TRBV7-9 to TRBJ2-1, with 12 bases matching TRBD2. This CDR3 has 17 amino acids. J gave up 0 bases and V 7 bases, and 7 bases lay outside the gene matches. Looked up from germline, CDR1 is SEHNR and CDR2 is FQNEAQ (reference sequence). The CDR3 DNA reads TGTGCCAGCATCCCCGGACTAGCGGGGCGCTCCTACAATGAGCAGTTCTTC. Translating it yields CASIPGLAGRSYNEQFF.

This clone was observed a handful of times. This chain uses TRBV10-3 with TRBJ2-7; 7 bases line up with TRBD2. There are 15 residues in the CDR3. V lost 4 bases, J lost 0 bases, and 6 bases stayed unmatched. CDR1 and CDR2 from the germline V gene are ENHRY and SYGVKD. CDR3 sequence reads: CAISVGGDYSYEQYF. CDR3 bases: TGTGCCATCAGTGTAGGAGGGGACTACTCCTACGAGCAGTACTTC.

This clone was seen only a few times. CDR3 residues: CASSQTPGGSGEQYF. DNA for the CDR3: TGCGCCAGCAGCCAAACCCCCGGGGGTTCAGGCGAGCAGTACTTC. V gene TRBV4-1 combines with J gene TRBJ2-7, with D possibly matching TRBD2 (6 bases). The V end was cut by 2 bases, the J end by 6 bases, with 17 bases between. The germline gives CDR1 MGHRA, CDR2 YSYEKL. This CDR3 spans 15 amino acids.

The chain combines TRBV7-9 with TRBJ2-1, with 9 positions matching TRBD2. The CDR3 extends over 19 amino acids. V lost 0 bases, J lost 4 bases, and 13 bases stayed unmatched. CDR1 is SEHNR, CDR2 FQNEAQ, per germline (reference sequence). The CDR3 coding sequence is TGTGCCAGCAGCTTAGCTCTCGACTCGCTAGCGGGAAATTACAATGAGCAGTTCTTC. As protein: CASSLALDSLAGNYNEQFF.

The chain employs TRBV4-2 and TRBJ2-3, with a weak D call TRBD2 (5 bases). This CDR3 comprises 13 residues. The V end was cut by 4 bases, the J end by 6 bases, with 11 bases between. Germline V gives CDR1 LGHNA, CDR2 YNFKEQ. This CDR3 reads CASSRQPGDTQYF. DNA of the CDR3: TGTGCCAGCAGCCGGCAGCCGGGGGATACGCAGTATTTT.

The CDR3 nucleotides are TGTGCCAGCAGCTTTAATAGCGGAACCGGGGAGCTGTTTTTT. This gives the protein CASSFNSGTGELFF. The V gene is TRBV7-2, the J gene TRBJ2-2, with a weak D call TRBD2 (6 bases). Germline V gene lookup returns CDR1 SGHTA and CDR2 FQGNSA. V lost 3 bases and J 5 bases, leaving 10 bases between the germline ends. CDR3 length equals 14 residues.

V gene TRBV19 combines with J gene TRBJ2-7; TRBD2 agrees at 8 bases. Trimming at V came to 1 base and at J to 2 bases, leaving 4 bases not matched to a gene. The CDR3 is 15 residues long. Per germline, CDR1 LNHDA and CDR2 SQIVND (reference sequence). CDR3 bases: TGTGCCAGTAGTATAGGGCTAGCGGGTACCTACGAGCAGTACTTC. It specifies CASSIGLAGTYEQYF. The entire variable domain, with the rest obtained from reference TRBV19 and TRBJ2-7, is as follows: DGGITQSPKYLFRKEGQNVTLSCEQNLNHDAMYWYRQDPGQGLRLIYYSQIVNDFQKGDIAEGYSVSREKKESFPLTVTSAQKNPTAFYLCASSIGLAGTYEQYFGPGTRLTVT.

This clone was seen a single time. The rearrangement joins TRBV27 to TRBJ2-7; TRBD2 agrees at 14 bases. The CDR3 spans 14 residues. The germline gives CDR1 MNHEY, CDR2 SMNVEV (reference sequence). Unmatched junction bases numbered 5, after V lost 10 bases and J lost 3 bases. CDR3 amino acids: CATLGTSGGYEQYF. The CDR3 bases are TGTGCCACCCTCGGGACTAGCGGGGGCTACGAGCAGTACTTC.

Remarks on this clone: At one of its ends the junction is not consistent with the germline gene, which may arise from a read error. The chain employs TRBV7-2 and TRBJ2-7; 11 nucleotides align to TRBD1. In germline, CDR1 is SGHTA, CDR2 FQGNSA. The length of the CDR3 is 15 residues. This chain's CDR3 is CASTLTGTGGIEQYF. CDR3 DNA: TGTGCCAGCACCTTAACCGGGACAGGGGGTATAGAGCAGTACTTC.

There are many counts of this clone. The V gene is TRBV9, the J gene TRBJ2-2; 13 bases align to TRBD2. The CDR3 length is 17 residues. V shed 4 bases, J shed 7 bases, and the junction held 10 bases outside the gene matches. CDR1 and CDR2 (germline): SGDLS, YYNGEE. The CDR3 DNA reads TGTGCCAGCAGCTCGAGCGGGGGGACTAGCGGGGACGGGGAGCTGTTTTTT. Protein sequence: CASSSSGGTSGDGELFF.

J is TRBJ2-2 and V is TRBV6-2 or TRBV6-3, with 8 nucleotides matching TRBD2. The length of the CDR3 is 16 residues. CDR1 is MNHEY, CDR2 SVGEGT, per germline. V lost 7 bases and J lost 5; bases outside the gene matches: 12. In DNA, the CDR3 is TGTGCCAGCATCCCTCAAGGGCGGGAGGAGACCGGGGAGCTGTTTTTT. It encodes CASIPQGREETGELFF.

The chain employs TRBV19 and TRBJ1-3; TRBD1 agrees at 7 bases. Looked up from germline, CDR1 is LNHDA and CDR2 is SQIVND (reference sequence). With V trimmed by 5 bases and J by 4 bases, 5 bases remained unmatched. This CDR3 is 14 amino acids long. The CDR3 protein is CASSSTGQGNTIYF. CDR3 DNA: TGTGCCAGTAGTTCGACAGGGCAAGGAAACACCATATATTTT.

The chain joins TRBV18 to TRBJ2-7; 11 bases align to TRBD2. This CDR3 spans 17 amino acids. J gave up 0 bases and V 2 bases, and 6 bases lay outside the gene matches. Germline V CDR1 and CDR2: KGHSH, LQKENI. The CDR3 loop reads CASSPVTSGTSSYEQYF. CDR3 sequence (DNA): TGTGCCAGCTCACCAGTGACTAGCGGGACGAGCTCCTACGAGCAGTACTTC. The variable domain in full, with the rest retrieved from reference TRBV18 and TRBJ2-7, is NAGVMQNPRHLVRRRGQEARLRCSPMKGHSHVYWYRQLPEEGLKFMVYLQKENIIDESGMPKERFSAEFPKEGPSILRIQQVVRGDSAAYFCASSPVTSGTSSYEQYFGPGTRLTVT.

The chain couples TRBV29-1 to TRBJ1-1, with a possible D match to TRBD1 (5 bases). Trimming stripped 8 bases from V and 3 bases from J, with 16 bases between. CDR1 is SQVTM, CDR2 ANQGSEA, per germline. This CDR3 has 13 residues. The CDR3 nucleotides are TGCAGCATCTTGACAGTGCAATACACTGAAGCTTTCTTT. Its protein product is CSILTVQYTEAFF.

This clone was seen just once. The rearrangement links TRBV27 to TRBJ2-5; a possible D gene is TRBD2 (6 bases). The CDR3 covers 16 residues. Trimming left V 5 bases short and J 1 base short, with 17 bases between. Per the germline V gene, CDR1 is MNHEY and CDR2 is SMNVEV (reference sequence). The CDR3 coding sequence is TGTGCCAGCAGTCCCTACAGCGCGGGACCCCAAGAGACCCAGTACTTC. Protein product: CASSPYSAGPQETQYF.